The clone carrying this T cell receptor (beta chain) has just a few counts. Its target is not known. Germline assignment: CDR1 SGHTS and CDR2 YDEGEE. This CDR3 comprises 14 residues. J lost 7 bases, V lost 0 bases, and 3 bases had no gene match. This specimen comes from a study of cytomegalovirus exposure and HLA in healthy donors. About the research overall: About 85 million unique TCRs from HLA-typed donors were held in an early release of data. General observations from the study: Available immune exposure information was restricted to CMV serostatus only. An analysis done earlier found most TCR beta V segments productive about 90% or about 30% of the time.

The PCR made use of 60 Vbeta and 13 Jbeta primers. In the source study's methods: In a later analysis, of around 83 million unique beta chains, about 10 million appeared in at least two donors. Assay: immunoSEQ multiplex PCR; the TCRdb copy retains only in-frame clones and omits some. V, J and clone size derive from that table, while D and trimming were established from the DNA sequence. The sample records 160,000 or so clones, less than 80% being singletons. The chain carries TRBV5-8 and TRBJ1-4; 7 bases line up with TRBD1. The TCR comes from a woman between 40 and 50 years old in good health and CMV-seronegative. Sequenced input: PBMCs. The CDR3 is CASSLVGGGEKLFF. The CDR3 DNA reads as TGTGCCAGCAGCTTGGTAGGGGGCGGTGAAAAACTGTTTTTT.